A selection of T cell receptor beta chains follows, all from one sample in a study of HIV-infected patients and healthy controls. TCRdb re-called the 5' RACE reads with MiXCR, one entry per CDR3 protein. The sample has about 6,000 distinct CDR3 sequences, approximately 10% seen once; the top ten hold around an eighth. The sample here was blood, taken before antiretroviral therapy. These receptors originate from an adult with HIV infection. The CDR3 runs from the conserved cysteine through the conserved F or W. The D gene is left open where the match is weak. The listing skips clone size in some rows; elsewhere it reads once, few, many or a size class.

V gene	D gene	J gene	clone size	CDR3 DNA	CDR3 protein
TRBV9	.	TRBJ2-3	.	TGTGCCAGCAGCGTAGCTCAATTCGTCTACACAGATACGCAGTATTTT	CASSVAQFVYTDTQYF
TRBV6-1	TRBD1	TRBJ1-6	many	TGTGCCAGCAGTGAAGACAGGGGGCGTTCACCCCTCCACTTT	CASSEDRGRSPLHF
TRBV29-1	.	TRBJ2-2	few	TGCAGCGTTCGGGACCACGCGAACACCGGGGAGCTGTTTTTT	CSVRDHANTGELFF
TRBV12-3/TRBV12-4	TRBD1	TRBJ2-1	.	TGTGCCAGCAGTTTAGCGTTGGGGACAGGGGCATACAATGAGCAGTTCTTC	CASSLALGTGAYNEQFF
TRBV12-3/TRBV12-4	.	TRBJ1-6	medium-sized	TGTGCCAGCAGCTACTCGGCAGCGTCACCCCTCCACTTT	CASSYSAASPLHF
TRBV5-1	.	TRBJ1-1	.	TGCGCCAGCAGCTTGGGTTCAAACACTGAAGCTTTCTTT	CASSLGSNTEAFF
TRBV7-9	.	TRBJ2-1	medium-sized	TGTGCCAGCAGCTTAGCGGGACGCCAGCAATACAATGAGCAGTTCTTC	CASSLAGRQQYNEQFF
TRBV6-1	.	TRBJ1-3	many	TGTGCCAGCAGTGACTGGGGAAACTCTGGAAACACCATATATTTT	CASSDWGNSGNTIYF
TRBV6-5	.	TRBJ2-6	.	TGTGCCAGCAGTTACCGAAGGTCAGGGTTCTTCTCTGGGGCCAACGTCCTGACTTTC	CASSYRRSGFFSGANVLTF
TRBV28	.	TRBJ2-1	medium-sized	TGTGCCAGCAATCGGAGGACGGGGGGCCGCAATGAGCAGTTCTTC	CASNRRTGGRNEQFF
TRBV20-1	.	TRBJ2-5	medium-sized	TGCAGTGCTAGACTCCAAGAGACCCAGTACTTC	CSARLQETQYF
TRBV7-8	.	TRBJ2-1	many	TGTGCCAGCAGCTTAGGACGAAAGTCCCATGAGCAGTTCTTC	CASSLGRKSHEQFF
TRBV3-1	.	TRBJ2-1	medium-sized	TGTGCCAGCAGCCAAGGAAGGAGTGAGCAGTTCTTC	CASSQGRSEQFF
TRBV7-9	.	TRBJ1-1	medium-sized	TGTGCCAGCAGCTTAGTGCCTCAAGAAGCTTTCTTT	CASSLVPQEAFF
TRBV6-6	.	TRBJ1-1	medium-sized	TGTGCCAGCAGTGCCGAGAGGTCTTTCTTT	CASSAERSFF
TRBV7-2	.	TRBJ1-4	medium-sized	TGTGCCAGCAGCCTTAGGGGGGGACGGTTTAATGAAAAACTGTTTTTT	CASSLRGGRFNEKLFF
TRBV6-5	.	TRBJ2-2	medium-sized	TGTGCCAGCAGTTACTCCCTTCCTGGGGAGCTGTTTTTT	CASSYSLPGELFF
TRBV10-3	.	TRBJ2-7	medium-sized	TGTGCCACAGGATCGGGGGGCATCGACGAGCAGTACTTC	CATGSGGIDEQYF
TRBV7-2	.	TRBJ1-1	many	TGTGCCAGCAGCTTAGGCTCAGGGGTGAACACTGAAGCTTTCTTT	CASSLGSGVNTEAFF